This section outlines one T cell receptor (beta chain) sequence together with its context. Its antigen is not identified. Donors in the study were healthy people who gave bone marrow. The data belong to a study of cytomegalovirus exposure and HLA in healthy donors. At the level of the study: HLA-typed donors were the source of 86 million or so unique TCRs held in an early data release.

From germline, CDR1 is MNHNS and CDR2 SASEGT. V was pared by 6 bases and J by 7 bases, with 13 bases between. This CDR3 spans 13 amino acids. PCR used 60 Vbeta primers and 13 Jbeta primers. The protocol was immunoSEQ multiplex PCR, while the TCRdb copy is restricted to in-frame clones and leaves out a portion. There are 40,000 to 50,000 clones in the sample, with about 2% held by the top ten. Overall study findings and caveats: Upon later analysis, HLA-associated TCR beta chains proved more clonally expanded than other, equally common chains. Per published accounts, TCR beta sequences correctly predicted the HLA-A and HLA-B alleles of most subjects.

The sequenced sample consisted of PBMCs. The rearrangement joins TRBV6-1 to TRBJ1-5; possibly TRBD1 for D (5 bases). This TCR was recovered from a woman aged 40 to 50 in good health and CMV-seronegative. The CDR3 here is CASRHRGGQPQHF. The CDR3 coding sequence is TGTGCCAGCAGACATCGGGGGGGACAGCCCCAGCATTTT.